Sequencing of this T cell receptor beta chain was carried out in a study of blood T cell repertoires in COVID-19. Study information: Some COVID-19 samples were acute and others convalescent; all came from the United States, Italy and Spain. PBMCs, B-cell-depleted T cells, or T cells provided the cDNA or gDNA that made up the material.

Sequencing was performed with immunoSEQ multiplex PCR; in TCRdb, only in-frame clones are kept and a portion is missing. This table has fewer than 300,000 clones, approximately 90% appearing once. Study members were between about 18 and 89 years old and lived in over 20 US regions. Clinical histories supplied by participants themselves formed the basis of cohort assignment. This CDR3 comprises 16 residues. V was shortened by 4 bases and J by 2 bases, with 15 bases between the two germline ends. Germline CDR1 reads KGHSH; CDR2 reads LQKENI. Specimen: PBMCs or T cells enriched from blood (not recorded which). The TCR sequence derives from a woman aged 40 to 50 with acute COVID-19. The chain uses TRBV18 and TRBJ1-3, with D perhaps matching TRBD1 (6 bases). The CDR3 DNA reads as TGTGCCAGCTCACAAGGTCTGGGGGCGGCTGGAAACACCATATATTTT. Its translation is CASSQGLGAAGNTIYF.